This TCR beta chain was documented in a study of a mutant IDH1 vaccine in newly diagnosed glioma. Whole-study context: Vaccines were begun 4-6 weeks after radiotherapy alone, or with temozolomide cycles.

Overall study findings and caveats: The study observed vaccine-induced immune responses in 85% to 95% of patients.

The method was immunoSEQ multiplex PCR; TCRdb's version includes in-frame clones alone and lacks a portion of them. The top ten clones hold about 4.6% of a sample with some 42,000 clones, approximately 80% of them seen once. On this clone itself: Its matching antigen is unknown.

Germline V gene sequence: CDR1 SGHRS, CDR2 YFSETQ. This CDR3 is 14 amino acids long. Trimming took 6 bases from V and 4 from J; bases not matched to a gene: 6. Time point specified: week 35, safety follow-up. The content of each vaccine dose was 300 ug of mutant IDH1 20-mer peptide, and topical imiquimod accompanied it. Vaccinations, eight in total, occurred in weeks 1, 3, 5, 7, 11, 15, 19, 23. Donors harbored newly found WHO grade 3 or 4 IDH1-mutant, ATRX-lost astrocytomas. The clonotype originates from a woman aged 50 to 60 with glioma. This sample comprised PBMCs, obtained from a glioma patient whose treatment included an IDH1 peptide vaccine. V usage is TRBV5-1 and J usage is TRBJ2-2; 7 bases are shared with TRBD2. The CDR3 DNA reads TGCGCCAGCACCACGGGGGGTGGCACCGGGGAGCTGTTTTTT. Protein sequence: CASTTGGGTGELFF.